This T cell receptor (beta chain) is drawn from a study of cytomegalovirus exposure and HLA in healthy donors. V was pared by 2 bases and J by 0 bases, with 11 bases between. The CDR3 contains 16 residues. CDR1 MNHNS and CDR2 SASEGT come from the germline V gene. Primers: 60 Vbeta forward and 13 Jbeta reverse. Profiled with immunoSEQ multiplex PCR; TCRdb holds only in-frame clones, not every one. The top ten clones hold 4.8% of a sample with 170,000 or so clones, approximately 84% of them seen once. This TCR was recovered from a girl under 18 in good health and CMV-seropositive. The chain employs TRBV6-1 and TRBJ1-5; D is possibly TRBD1 (6 bases). Sequenced: PBMCs. DNA of the CDR3: TGTGCCAGCAGTGAACACAGGGAAAATAGCAATCAGCCCCAGCATTTT. Amino acid sequence: CASSEHRENSNQPQHF.